This TCR beta chain was sequenced during a study of shared clonotypes between healthy human individuals. Study outcomes and limitations: Among donors, sharing of clonotypes was expected to be affected by sequencing depth. For naive CD4 cells, roughly 5% of clonotypes were shared across a handful of donors.

Germline trimming cut 5 bases from V and 6 bases from J; bases unmatched to any gene: 2. The length of the CDR3 is 11 residues. Germline loops: CDR1 DFQATT, CDR2 SNEGSKA (reference sequence). About this clone: Its antigen is undetermined. The same CDR3 also results from other DNA sequences found in this sample.

The protocol was immunoSEQ multiplex PCR, while the TCRdb copy is restricted to in-frame clones and leaves out a portion. The table lists 2.3 million or so clones, 85% to 95% of them singletons. CD4+ cell separation produced CD45RA+ naive and CD45RA-negative memory subsets. The origin of this receptor is a man younger than 35 in good health. Some clones in this sample may be carry-over from other donors' samples. The chain combines TRBV20-1 with TRBJ2-3; 7 positions agree with TRBD2. Sequencing was carried out using naive CD4+ T cells from PBMCs. Indicated subset: CD45RA+ positively selected. Here the CDR3 reads CSALGGDTQYF. The CDR3 coding sequence is TGCAGTGCTCTGGGGGGGGATACGCAGTATTTT.